The T cell receptor beta chain described here comes from a study of beta chain features in type 1 diabetes. Sequenced material consisted of expressed TCRB transcripts (all of the isolated RNA was reverse transcribed). Average reads for naive, central memory and regulatory T cell samples were some 3.9 million. Produced via immunoSEQ multiplex PCR; TCRdb's table is partial and in-frame only. The sample lists approximately 340,000 clones; about 16% were seen once. This clone showed up just a few times. CDR1 and CDR2 (germline): SGDLS, YYNGEE. The CDR3 has 15 amino acids. The junction had 6 bases not matched to a gene; V was cut back by 6 bases and J by 3 bases.

The sample taken for sequencing was naive CD4+ T cells from blood. This chain connects TRBV9 to TRBJ2-1, with 10 bases aligning to TRBD2. The sequence was obtained from a woman aged 18-29 years in good health. CDR3 in amino acids: CASTLAGDGYNEQFF. Here the CDR3 DNA reads TGTGCCAGCACCCTAGCGGGAGATGGCTACAATGAGCAGTTCTTC.